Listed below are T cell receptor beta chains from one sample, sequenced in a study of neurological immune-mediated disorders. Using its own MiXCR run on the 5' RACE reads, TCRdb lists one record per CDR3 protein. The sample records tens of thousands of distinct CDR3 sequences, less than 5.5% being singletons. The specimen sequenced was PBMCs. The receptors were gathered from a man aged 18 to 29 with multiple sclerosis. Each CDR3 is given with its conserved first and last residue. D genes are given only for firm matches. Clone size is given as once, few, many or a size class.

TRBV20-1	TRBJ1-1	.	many	TGCAGTGCTAGAGACAGGGTGAACACTGAAGCTTTCTTT	CSARDRVNTEAFF
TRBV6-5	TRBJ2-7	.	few	TGTGCCAGCAGTTACTCGCGCGGCAGCTACGAGCAGTACTTC	CASSYSRGSYEQYF
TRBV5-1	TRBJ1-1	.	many	TGCGCCAGCAGGGGGGGGTGGACAGCCCCAAGAGCTTTCTTT	CASRGGWTAPRAFF
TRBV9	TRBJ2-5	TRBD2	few	TGTGCCAGCAGCTCTGGGACTAGAGCCGGAGAGACCCAGTACTTC	CASSSGTRAGETQYF
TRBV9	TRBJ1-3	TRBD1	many	TGTGCCAGCAGCGCGACAGGGTACTACTCTGGAAACACCATATATTTT	CASSATGYYSGNTIYF
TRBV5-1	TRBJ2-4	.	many	TGCGCCAGCAGCTTGGCCCCGGATGGCGGAAACATTCAGTACTTC	CASSLAPDGGNIQYF
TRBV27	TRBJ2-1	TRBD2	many	TGTGCCAGCGGGCTTTACGGGACTAGCGGGGGCAATGAGCAGTTCTTC	CASGLYGTSGGNEQFF
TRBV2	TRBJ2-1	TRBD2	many	TGTGCCAGCAGGGTGTCGGGCGGGAGCTCCTACAATGAGCAGTTCTTC	CASRVSGGSSYNEQFF
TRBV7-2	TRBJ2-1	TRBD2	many	TGTGCCAGCAGCCCCAGGCGGGGGTGGAGTTCCAATGAGCAGTTCTTC	CASSPRRGWSSNEQFF
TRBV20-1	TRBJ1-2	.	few	TGCAGTGCTAGAGTCGGAGGGTTTAACTATGGCTACACCTTC	CSARVGGFNYGYTF
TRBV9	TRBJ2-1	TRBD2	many	TGTGCCAGCAGCTCTAGCGGGACCTCCTACAATGAGCAGTTCTTC	CASSSSGTSYNEQFF
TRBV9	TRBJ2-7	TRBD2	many	TGTGCCAGCAGCGTGGCCCCGGGACTAGCATCCTACGAGCAGTACTTC	CASSVAPGLASYEQYF
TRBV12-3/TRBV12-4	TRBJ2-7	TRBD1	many	TGTGCCAGCAGTCTACCGAACAGGGGGCCAGAGGAGCAGTACTTC	CASSLPNRGPEEQYF
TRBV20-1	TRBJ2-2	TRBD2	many	TGCAGTGCGCCGTCTAGCGGGGTTAACACCGGGGAGCTGTTTTTT	CSAPSSGVNTGELFF
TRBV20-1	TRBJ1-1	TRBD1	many	TGCAGTGCTAGACCAGGACAGGGAAGGCCTGAAGCTTTCTTT	CSARPGQGRPEAFF
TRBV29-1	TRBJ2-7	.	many	TGCAGCGTTGATGGGGGGAGCTCCTACGAGCAGTACTTC	CSVDGGSSYEQYF
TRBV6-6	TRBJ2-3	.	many	TGTGCCAGCAGTAACCCTGGGTACCATACGCAGTATTTT	CASSNPGYHTQYF
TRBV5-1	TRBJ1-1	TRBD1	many	TGCGCCAGCAGTCTCGGCCAGGGGGCTTTCATGAACACTGAAGCTTTCTTT	CASSLGQGAFMNTEAFF
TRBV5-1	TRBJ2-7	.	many	TGCGCCAGCAGCTTGTATACTCAAACCGTCTACGAGCAGTACTTC	CASSLYTQTVYEQYF